The 32 T cell receptor beta chains listed next were all sequenced from one sample in a study of CD8 T cells in ankylosing spondylitis. Using its own MiXCR run on the 5' RACE reads, TCRdb lists one record per CDR3 protein. The table records under 200,000 distinct CDR3 sequences, 9.8% of them present only once. Input material: blood, either unsorted or a sorted T cell fraction (not recorded which). These TCRs come from a female donor with ankylosing spondylitis or in good health (not recorded which).

The table lists this clonotype with a few counts. The chain has TRBV20-1 and TRBJ2-1; D is perhaps TRBD2 (6 bases). From germline, CDR1 is DFQATT and CDR2 SNEGSKA (reference sequence). This CDR3 region has 15 residues. Trimming took off 3 bases at V and 7 bases at J, with 19 bases between the two ends. The CDR3 DNA is TGCAGTGCTAGTTCAGGCCAGAGTGGAGGGAATGAGCAGTTCTTC. This codes for CSASSGQSGGNEQFF.

This clonotype has more than one count but fewer than ten. J is TRBJ2-1 and V is TRBV5-1, with D possibly TRBD1 on 5 matching bases. This CDR3 is 12 amino acids long. With 10 bases removed from V and 8 bases from J, the gap between germline ends came to 16 bases. Germline assignment: CDR1 SGHRS and CDR2 YFSETQ. This chain's CDR3 is CASGIRAYEQFF. For the CDR3, the DNA is TGCGCCTCAGGGATTCGGGCCTATGAGCAGTTCTTC.

This clonotype was found a few times. The chain joins TRBV12-3 or TRBV12-4 to TRBJ2-1; TRBD2 is a possible D gene (5 bases). V shed 3 bases and J shed 13 bases, with 13 bases lying between them. This CDR3 spans 12 amino acids. The CDR3 protein is CASSLEVSGQFF. The DNA of the CDR3 is TGTGCCAGCAGTTTGGAGGTTTCCGGACAGTTCTTC.

This clonotype was counted at least ten times. The rearrangement uses TRBV7-9 and TRBJ2-3, with 7 positions matching TRBD2. Germline loops: CDR1 SEHNR, CDR2 FQNEAQ (reference sequence). Trimming took 4 bases from V and 0 from J; bases not matched to a gene: 7. CDR3 length: 16 residues. The CDR3 is CASSSSSGTSTDTQYF. Here the CDR3 DNA reads TGTGCCAGCAGCTCTTCTAGCGGCACTAGCACAGATACGCAGTATTTT. The variable domain in full, with the rest retrieved from reference TRBV7-9 and TRBJ2-3, is DTGVSQNPRHKITKRGQNVTFRCDPISEHNRLYWYRQTLGQGPEFLTYFQNEAQLEKSRLLSDRFSAERPKGSFSTLEIQRTEQGDSAMYLCASSSSSGTSTDTQYFGPGTRLTVL.

This clonotype occurred a few times. This sequence joins TRBV12-3 or TRBV12-4 and TRBJ2-1; D may correspond to TRBD1 or TRBD2 (6 bases each). The CDR3 is 16 amino acids. Trimming removed 7 bases from V and 8 bases from J, with 24 bases in between. CDR3 sequence (DNA): TGTGCCAGCAATCCGGGGGCAGGACTTCAAAGGGATGAGCAGTTCTTC. This encodes CASNPGAGLQRDEQFF.

This clonotype has more than one count but fewer than ten. The genes are TRBV5-5 and TRBJ1-3; D might be TRBD1 (6 bases). Germline CDR1 reads SGHKS; CDR2 reads YYEKEE (reference sequence). Deletions cut 0 bases from V and 0 bases from J, with 13 bases between. The CDR3 covers 17 residues. The CDR3, as DNA: TGTGCCAGCAGCTTGGATGGGGGGGCGAGCTCTGGAAACACCATATATTTT. This gives the protein CASSLDGGASSGNTIYF.

The table lists this clonotype with many counts. The V call is TRBV27, the J call TRBJ1-5; D unresolved. Looked up from germline, CDR1 is MNHEY and CDR2 is SMNVEV (reference sequence). V was trimmed by 6 bases and J by 4 bases, leaving 13 bases between them. The CDR3 loop spans 14 amino acids. This CDR3 reads CASRAGWGNQPQHF. CDR3 DNA sequence: TGTGCCAGCAGGGCGGGGTGGGGTAATCAGCCCCAGCATTTT.

The rearrangement uses TRBV6-1 and TRBJ1-5; possible D gene TRBD1, 5 bases. V dropped 7 bases and J dropped 7 bases, with 17 bases sitting between them. Germline lookup yields CDR1 MNHNS and CDR2 SASEGT. The CDR3 extends over 14 amino acids. CDR3 DNA: TGTGCCAGCAATAAAAGGGGAGGAGGACAGCCCCAGCATTTT. The encoded protein is CASNKRGGGQPQHF.

As for this clonotype: This may arise from a read error, as a much more abundant clone is one base away. This rearrangement joins TRBV6-1 to TRBJ2-3; D may be TRBD1 (6 bases). Matching the DNA end better, TRBJ1-5 makes the J call doubtful. There are 16 residues in the CDR3. Germline-derived CDR1 and CDR2 are MNHNS and SASEGT. The CDR3 spells CASSPRGLASTDTQHF. CDR3 DNA: TGTGCCAGCAGCCCACGGGGGCTAGCGAGCACAGATACGCAGCATTTT.

This clonotype appeared many times. The chain employs TRBV12-3 or TRBV12-4 and TRBJ2-5, with 9 bases that match TRBD1. The ends lost 3 bases at V and 3 bases at J; junction bases unmatched: 2. CDR3 size: 14 residues. CDR3 bases: TGTGCCAGCAGTTTCGGGACAGGGAAAGAGACCCAGTACTTC. Translation gives CASSFGTGKETQYF.

The sample holds a few counts of this clonotype. This sequence joins TRBV11-1 and TRBJ2-1; tentative D call: TRBD2 (5 bases). This CDR3 spans 16 amino acids. Trimming removed 3 bases from V and 0 bases from J, with 12 bases in between. CDR1 is SGHAT, CDR2 FQDESV, per germline (reference sequence). CDR3 sequence (DNA): TGTGCCAGCAGCTTGGCCGCAGCGGCCTCCTACAATGAGCAGTTCTTC. Its translation: CASSLAAAASYNEQFF. Using reference TRBV11-1 and TRBJ2-1 for the parts outside the CDR3, the full variable domain is EAEVAQSPRYKITEKSQAVAFWCDPISGHATLYWYRQILGQGPELLVQFQDESVVDDSQLPKDRFSAERLKGVDSTLKIQPAELGDSAMYLCASSLAAAASYNEQFFGPGTRLTVL.

This clonotype has just a few counts. J is TRBJ2-7 and V is TRBV6-1; possibly TRBD2 for D (6 bases). Germline assignment: CDR1 MNHNS and CDR2 SASEGT. Trimming shortened V by 6 bases and J by 4 bases, and 13 bases separated the two germline ends. The CDR3 has 13 amino acids. CDR3 protein: CASRTEGGYEQYF. CDR3 bases: TGTGCCAGCAGGACGGAAGGAGGGTACGAGCAGTACTTC.

This clonotype was picked up a small number of times. The chain combines TRBV7-6 with TRBJ2-1; perhaps TRBD2 as D (7 bases). The CDR3 consists of 18 residues. The germline gives CDR1 SGHVS, CDR2 FNYEAQ. The V end lost 5 bases, the J end lost 5 bases, and 25 bases lay between the germline ends. The CDR3 DNA follows: TGTGCCAGCAGCCCCGGGGGGTGGGGGGCTAGCGTTAACAATGAGCAGTTCTTC. This sequence encodes CASSPGGWGASVNNEQFF.

This clonotype has only a few counts. The chain couples TRBV7-6 to TRBJ2-3; D possibly uses TRBD1 or TRBD2 (5 bases each). Trimming left V 3 bases short and J 4 bases short, with 14 bases between. The CDR3 contains 15 residues. Germline values: CDR1 SGHVS, CDR2 FNYEAQ. The chain's CDR3 is CASSLTARGPDTQYF. CDR3 nucleotides: TGTGCCAGCAGCTTGACAGCTCGAGGGCCAGATACGCAGTATTTT. Complete variable domain (other parts from reference TRBV7-6 and TRBJ2-3): GAGVSQSPRYKVTKRGQDVALRCDPISGHVSLYWYRQALGQGPEFLTYFNYEAQQDKSGLPNDRFSAERPEGSISTLTIQRTEQRDSAMYRCASSLTARGPDTQYFGPGTRLTVL.

The J gene is TRBJ2-7, the V gene TRBV27; D unclear. This CDR3 has 11 amino acids. Trimming removed 8 bases from V and 2 bases from J, with 7 bases in between. Germline-derived CDR1 and CDR2 are MNHEY and SMNVEV (reference sequence). CDR3 nucleotides: TGTGCCAGCGGCCGAACCTACGAGCAGTACTTC. It specifies CASGRTYEQYF.

This clonotype was seen many times. This chain uses TRBV7-9 with TRBJ1-3; 8 bases match TRBD1. The V gene end was trimmed by 5 bases and the J gene end by 2 bases; junction bases not matched to a gene: 5. The CDR3 covers 15 residues. Germline CDR1 reads SEHNR; CDR2 reads FQNEAQ (reference sequence). This CDR3 is CASSRTGGTGNTIYF. CDR3 sequence (DNA): TGTGCCAGCAGCCGTACAGGGGGAACTGGAAACACCATATATTTT.

This clonotype was seen only a few times. The chain uses TRBV27 and TRBJ2-7, with a possible D match to TRBD2 (6 bases). Trimming removed 7 bases at V and 9 bases at J, with 13 bases between. The V gene's germline CDR1 is MNHEY and CDR2 SMNVEV (reference sequence). This CDR3 spans 11 amino acids. The CDR3 bases are TGTGCCAGCACCCCGGGACTTTGGCAGTACTTC. It codes for CASTPGLWQYF.

The V and J genes are TRBV19 and TRBJ2-1; 9 bases fit TRBD1. J gave up 15 bases and V 2 bases, and 5 bases lay outside the gene matches. Germline-derived CDR1 and CDR2 are LNHDA and SQIVND (reference sequence). CDR3 length: 12 residues. CDR3 loop: CASSISGTGMFF. The DNA of the CDR3 is TGTGCCAGTAGTATATCCGGGACAGGGATGTTCTTC.

This chain links TRBV6-2 or TRBV6-3 with TRBJ2-5; D is unclear. The CDR3 is 11 amino acids. Germline CDR1 reads MNHEY; CDR2 reads SVGEGT. Trimming removed 6 bases at V and 7 bases at J, with 9 bases between. CDR3 DNA sequence: TGTGCCAGCAGCCGCGAGAGGACCCAGTACTTC. It translates to CASSRERTQYF.

This clonotype turned up a few times. The gene calls are TRBV4-3 and TRBJ1-1; TRBD1 aligns across 7 bases. This CDR3 region has 16 residues. Germline V gives CDR1 LGHNA, CDR2 YSLEER. Unmatched junction bases numbered 7, after V lost 0 bases and J lost 3 bases. CDR3 sequence: CASSQDFRDRDTEAFF. The CDR3 DNA is TGCGCCAGCAGCCAAGATTTTCGTGACAGGGACACTGAAGCTTTCTTT.

The chain is built from TRBV18 and TRBJ2-3, with D possibly TRBD2 on 5 matching bases. Trimming stripped 4 bases from V and 4 bases from J, with 12 bases between. The CDR3 contains 14 residues. Germline assignment: CDR1 KGHSH and CDR2 LQKENI. CDR3 amino acids: CASSLGNSPDTQYF. The CDR3 nucleotides read TGTGCCAGCTCACTCGGGAATTCCCCAGATACGCAGTATTTT.

This clonotype was detected only a few times. The chain carries TRBV11-2 and TRBJ2-1, with D unclear. Trimming took off 5 bases at V and 10 bases at J, with 6 bases between the two ends. Per the germline V gene, CDR1 is SGHAT and CDR2 is FQNNGV. The CDR3 spans 10 residues. CDR3 DNA: TGTGCCAGCAGCCGTCTGGAGCAGTTCTTC. Translating it yields CASSRLEQFF.

The chain recombines TRBV10-1 with TRBJ2-2, with TRBD2 identical over 9 bases. J was trimmed by 1 base and V by 4 bases; bases with no gene match: 7. The V gene's germline CDR1 is WNHNN and CDR2 SYGVQD (reference sequence). This CDR3 comprises 17 residues. The CDR3 here is CASSGIVAGVNTGELFF. CDR3 sequence (DNA): TGCGCCAGCAGTGGGATTGTAGCGGGAGTGAACACCGGGGAGCTGTTTTTT.

The CDR3 loop reads CAWKGTEHYEQYF. The CDR3 region has the DNA TGTGCCTGGAAAGGGACGGAACACTACGAGCAGTACTTC. The chain recombines TRBV30 with TRBJ2-7, with D perhaps being TRBD1 or TRBD2 (5 bases each). Looked up from germline, CDR1 is GTSNPN and CDR2 is SVGIG (reference sequence). V lost 4 bases to trimming and J lost 3 bases, with 13 bases between them. The CDR3 is 13 amino acids.

This clonotype was picked up a small number of times. The V and J genes are TRBV4-1 and TRBJ2-7; 8 bases fit TRBD2. V lost 3 bases and J lost 5; bases outside the gene matches: 15. The CDR3 is 17 residues long. The germline CDR1 and CDR2 sequences are MGHRA and YSYEKL. This CDR3 reads CASSHLLSGTRVHEQYF. The CDR3 coding sequence is TGCGCCAGCAGCCACCTACTCTCCGGGACTAGGGTCCACGAGCAGTACTTC.

This clonotype was detected a few times. This sequence joins TRBV11-2 and TRBJ2-7; the match to TRBD2 covers 8 bases. This CDR3 is 16 amino acids long. CDR1 and CDR2 from the germline V gene are SGHAT and FQNNGV. J lost 6 bases, V lost 6 bases, and 16 bases had no gene match. CDR3 residues: CASRKGLSGGVVEQYF. Here the CDR3 DNA reads TGTGCCAGCAGAAAGGGGCTTTCCGGGGGGGTGGTCGAGCAGTACTTC.

This chain connects TRBV3-1 to TRBJ2-3, with D tentatively TRBD1 (5 bases). Trimming removed 2 bases at V and 2 bases at J, with 17 bases between. CDR1 is LGHDT, CDR2 YNNKEL, per germline (reference sequence). The CDR3 has 17 amino acids. This CDR3 reads CASSQPKVLGATDTQYF. The CDR3 region has the DNA TGTGCCAGCAGCCAACCCAAAGTTTTAGGGGCCACAGATACGCAGTATTTT.

The chain uses TRBV20-1 and TRBJ2-1; 8 nucleotides align to TRBD2. CDR1 DFQATT and CDR2 SNEGSKA come from the germline V gene (reference sequence). With 6 bases clipped from V and 8 bases from J, the junction kept 6 bases outside the gene matches. This CDR3 region has 12 residues. The CDR3, as DNA: TGCAGTGCCGGGGGACTAGTGGATGAGCAGTTCTTC. It codes for CSAGGLVDEQFF.

The chain carries TRBV12-2 and TRBJ2-1; the table's D gene call, TRBD1, was not cross checked with the DNA. TRBV12-2 is annotated as a pseudogene. This CDR3 is 13 amino acids long. CDR3 residues: CASGNMGPNEQFF. The CDR3 DNA reads as TGTGCAAGTGGGAATATGGGGCCAAATGAGCAGTTCTTC.

The chain recombines TRBV4-3 with TRBJ1-5, with a weak D call TRBD1 (5 bases). This CDR3 is 14 amino acids long. CDR1 and CDR2 from the germline V gene are LGHNA and YSLEER. Trimming cost V 2 bases and J 7 bases, with 12 bases left between them. In DNA, the CDR3 is TGCGCCAGCAGCCAATCACGGGGGGGACAGCCCCAGCATTTT. Residues: CASSQSRGGQPQHF.

This clonotype was detected a few times. V is TRBV12-3 or TRBV12-4 and J is TRBJ2-2; TRBD2 matches at 10 bases. Trimming removed 10 bases from V and 8 bases from J; junction bases left unmatched: 13. The CDR3 loop spans 15 amino acids. The CDR3, as DNA: TGTGCCACCTCCCTGGCCGCTAGCGGGAGAGGGGAGCTGTTTTTT. The encoded protein is CATSLAASGRGELFF.

The chain carries TRBV24-1 and TRBJ2-7, with TRBD2 as a possible D gene (6 bases). CDR3 length equals 15 residues. Trimming pared 4 bases from V and 2 bases from J, leaving 14 bases between. Germline assignment: CDR1 KGHDR and CDR2 SFDVKD. This CDR3 reads CATSETGTSPYEQYF. DNA of the CDR3: TGTGCCACCAGTGAAACCGGGACTTCACCCTACGAGCAGTACTTC.